The rows below give T cell receptor beta chains drawn from one sample of a study of shared T cell receptors in the human thymus. Method: immunoSEQ multiplex PCR; TCRdb's copy keeps in-frame clones and lacks some. The profile shows hundreds of thousands of clones, over 75% of them singletons. The same data also went into a second study, on human thymus T cells.

Sequenced material: thymocytes. The receptors derive from a boy in the first two years of life with a congenital heart defect. CDR3s include the opening cysteine and the closing phenylalanine or tryptophan. Fields, in order: clone size, V gene, J gene, D gene, CDR3 protein, CDR3 DNA. D genes are given only for firm matches. Part of the rows lack a size; the others show once, few, many or a class for expanded clones.

abundance: once; v_gene: TRBV28; j_gene: TRBJ1-1; d_gene: TRBD1; CDR3aa: CASRRQGRITEAFF; CDR3nt: TGTGCCAGCAGAAGACAGGGGAGGATCACTGAAGCTTTCTTT
abundance: NA; v_gene: TRBV7-9; j_gene: TRBJ2-7; d_gene: NA; CDR3aa: CASSLGAGIHEQYF; CDR3nt: TGTGCCAGCAGCCTCGGGGCGGGAATCCACGAGCAGTACTTC
abundance: NA; v_gene: TRBV7-9; j_gene: TRBJ1-1; d_gene: NA; CDR3aa: CASSFTGFSAFF; CDR3nt: TGTGCCAGCAGCTTTACCGGGTTCTCAGCTTTCTTT
abundance: NA; v_gene: TRBV28; j_gene: TRBJ2-1; d_gene: NA; CDR3aa: CASSARRGGNEQFF; CDR3nt: TGTGCCAGCAGTGCACGGCGGGGTGGCAATGAGCAGTTCTTC
abundance: NA; v_gene: TRBV28; j_gene: TRBJ1-1; d_gene: NA; CDR3aa: CASSLQGYGVNTEAFF; CDR3nt: TGTGCCAGCAGTCTACAGGGTTACGGCGTGAACACTGAAGCTTTCTTT
abundance: NA; v_gene: TRBV5-6; j_gene: TRBJ1-6; d_gene: TRBD1; CDR3aa: CASSPGGDRVYNSPLHF; CDR3nt: TGTGCCAGCAGCCCAGGAGGGGACAGGGTCTATAATTCACCCCTCCACTTT
abundance: NA; v_gene: TRBV30; j_gene: TRBJ2-5; d_gene: TRBD1; CDR3aa: CAWEPGQGYQETQYF; CDR3nt: TGTGCCTGGGAACCGGGACAGGGATATCAAGAGACCCAGTACTTC
abundance: few; v_gene: TRBV4-3; j_gene: TRBJ1-3; d_gene: NA; CDR3aa: CASSQTSRGAGNTIYF; CDR3nt: TGCGCCAGCAGTCAAACCTCCCGGGGGGCTGGAAACACCATATATTTT
abundance: NA; v_gene: TRBV15; j_gene: TRBJ1-2; d_gene: NA; CDR3aa: CATSRERFYGYTF; CDR3nt: TGTGCCACCAGCAGAGAGAGGTTTTACGGCTACACCTTC
abundance: NA; v_gene: TRBV7-9; j_gene: TRBJ1-1; d_gene: TRBD1; CDR3aa: CASSFLGTGAAVAEAFF; CDR3nt: TGTGCCAGCAGCTTTTTGGGGACAGGGGCCGCGGTGGCTGAAGCTTTCTTT
abundance: NA; v_gene: TRBV29-1; j_gene: TRBJ2-7; d_gene: NA; CDR3aa: CSVEIYGTSSYEQYF; CDR3nt: TGCAGCGTTGAAATATATGGGACATCCTCCTACGAGCAGTACTTC
abundance: NA; v_gene: TRBV6-5; j_gene: TRBJ1-1; d_gene: NA; CDR3aa: CASSYSGGSNTEAFF; CDR3nt: TGTGCCAGCAGTTACTCGGGGGGGTCCAACACTGAAGCTTTCTTT
abundance: NA; v_gene: TRBV6-6; j_gene: TRBJ2-7; d_gene: NA; CDR3aa: CASTHDRLSSYEQYF; CDR3nt: TGTGCCAGCACTCACGACAGGTTAAGCTCCTACGAGCAGTACTTC
abundance: NA; v_gene: TRBV6-5; j_gene: TRBJ1-2; d_gene: TRBD1; CDR3aa: CASRHRGLNGYTF; CDR3nt: TGTGCCAGCAGACACAGGGGGCTTAATGGCTACACCTTC
abundance: NA; v_gene: TRBV2; j_gene: TRBJ2-5; d_gene: NA; CDR3aa: CASTKDWQETQYF; CDR3nt: TGTGCCAGCACCAAGGACTGGCAAGAGACCCAGTACTTC
abundance: NA; v_gene: TRBV29-1; j_gene: TRBJ2-7; d_gene: NA; CDR3aa: CSVEEVSEQYF; CDR3nt: TGCAGCGTTGAAGAAGTCAGCGAGCAGTACTTC
abundance: NA; v_gene: TRBV5-1; j_gene: TRBJ2-3; d_gene: TRBD1; CDR3aa: CATGDRPDTQYF; CDR3nt: TGCGCCACCGGGGACAGGCCAGATACGCAGTATTTT
abundance: NA; v_gene: TRBV18; j_gene: TRBJ2-2; d_gene: TRBD1; CDR3aa: CASSPSRDREWHTGELFF; CDR3nt: TGTGCCAGCTCACCGTCCCGGGACAGGGAATGGCACACCGGGGAGCTGTTTTTT
abundance: NA; v_gene: TRBV6-4; j_gene: TRBJ2-5; d_gene: NA; CDR3aa: CASREEEVRTGPVGTQYF; CDR3nt: TGTGCCAGCAGAGAAGAAGAGGTTAGAACAGGACCAGTTGGGACCCAGTACTTC
abundance: NA; v_gene: TRBV7-8; j_gene: TRBJ1-2; d_gene: TRBD1; CDR3aa: CASSLVGTGGAYNGYTF; CDR3nt: TGTGCCAGCAGCTTAGTAGGGACAGGGGGCGCTTATAATGGCTACACCTTC
abundance: NA; v_gene: TRBV7-2; j_gene: TRBJ2-5; d_gene: TRBD2; CDR3aa: CASSPSAGGDEETQYF; CDR3nt: TGTGCCAGCAGCCCGTCCGCGGGGGGCGATGAGGAGACCCAGTACTTC
abundance: NA; v_gene: TRBV27; j_gene: TRBJ2-7; d_gene: TRBD2; CDR3aa: CASSLGGLRSSYEQYF; CDR3nt: TGTGCCAGCAGTTTAGGGGGACTAAGGAGCTCCTACGAGCAGTACTTC
abundance: NA; v_gene: TRBV13; j_gene: TRBJ2-5; d_gene: TRBD1; CDR3aa: CASSGDSPFQTQYF; CDR3nt: TGTGCCAGCAGCGGGGACAGCCCTTTCCAGACCCAGTACTTC
abundance: once; v_gene: TRBV27; j_gene: TRBJ1-4; d_gene: NA; CDR3aa: CASKRQANEKLFF; CDR3nt: TGTGCCAGCAAAAGGCAGGCTAATGAAAAACTGTTTTTT
abundance: NA; v_gene: TRBV5-1; j_gene: TRBJ2-1; d_gene: NA; CDR3aa: CASSLEPRSSYNEQFF; CDR3nt: TGCGCCAGCAGCTTGGAACCTCGCAGCTCCTACAATGAGCAGTTCTTC